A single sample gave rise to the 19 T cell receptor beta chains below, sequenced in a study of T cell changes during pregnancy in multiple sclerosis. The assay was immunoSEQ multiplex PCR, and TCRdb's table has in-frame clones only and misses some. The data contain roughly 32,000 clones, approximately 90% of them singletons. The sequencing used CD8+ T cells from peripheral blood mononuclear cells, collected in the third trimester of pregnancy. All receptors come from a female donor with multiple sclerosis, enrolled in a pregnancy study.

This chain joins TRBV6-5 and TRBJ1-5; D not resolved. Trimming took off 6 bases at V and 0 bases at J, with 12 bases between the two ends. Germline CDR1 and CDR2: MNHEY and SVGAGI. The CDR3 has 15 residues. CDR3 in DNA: TGTGCCAGCAGCCCCGAGGGCACTAGCAATCAGCCCCAGCATTTT. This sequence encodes CASSPEGTSNQPQHF.

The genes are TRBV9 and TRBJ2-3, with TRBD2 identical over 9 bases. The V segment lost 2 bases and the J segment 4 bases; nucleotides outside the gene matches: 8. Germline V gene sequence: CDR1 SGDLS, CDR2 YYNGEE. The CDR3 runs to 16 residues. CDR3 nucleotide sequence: TGTGCCAGCAGCGTCGGCGGGGGGGCGGGATCAGATACGCAGTATTTT. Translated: CASSVGGGAGSDTQYF.

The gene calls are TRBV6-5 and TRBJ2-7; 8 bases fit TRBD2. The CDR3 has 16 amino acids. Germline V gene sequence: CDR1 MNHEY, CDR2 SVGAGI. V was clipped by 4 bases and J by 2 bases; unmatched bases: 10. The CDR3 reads CASSSRGGLATYEQYF. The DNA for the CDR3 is TGTGCCAGCAGTTCTCGCGGGGGGCTCGCGACCTACGAGCAGTACTTC.

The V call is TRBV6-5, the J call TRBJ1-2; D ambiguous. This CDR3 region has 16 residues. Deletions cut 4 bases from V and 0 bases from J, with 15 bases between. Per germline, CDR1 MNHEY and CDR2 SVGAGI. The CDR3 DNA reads TGTGCCAGCAGTTCGAATACAGCGGGCCCTAACTATGGCTACACCTTC. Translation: CASSSNTAGPNYGYTF.

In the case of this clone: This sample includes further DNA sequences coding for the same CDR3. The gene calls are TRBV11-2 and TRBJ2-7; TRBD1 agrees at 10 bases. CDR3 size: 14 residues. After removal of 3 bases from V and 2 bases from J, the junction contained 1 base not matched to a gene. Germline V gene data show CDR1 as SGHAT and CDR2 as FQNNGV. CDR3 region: CASSFGTGAYEQYF. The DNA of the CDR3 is TGTGCCAGCAGCTTTGGGACAGGGGCCTACGAGCAGTACTTC.

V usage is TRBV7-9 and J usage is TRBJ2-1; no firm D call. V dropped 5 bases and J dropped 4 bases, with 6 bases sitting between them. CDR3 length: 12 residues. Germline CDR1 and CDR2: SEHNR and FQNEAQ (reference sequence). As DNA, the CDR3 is TGTGCCAGCAGCGCGCAATACAATGAGCAGTTCTTC. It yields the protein CASSAQYNEQFF. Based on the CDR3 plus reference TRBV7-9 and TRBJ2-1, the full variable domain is DTGVSQNPRHKITKRGQNVTFRCDPISEHNRLYWYRQTLGQGPEFLTYFQNEAQLEKSRLLSDRFSAERPKGSFSTLEIQRTEQGDSAMYLCASSAQYNEQFFGPGTRLTVL.

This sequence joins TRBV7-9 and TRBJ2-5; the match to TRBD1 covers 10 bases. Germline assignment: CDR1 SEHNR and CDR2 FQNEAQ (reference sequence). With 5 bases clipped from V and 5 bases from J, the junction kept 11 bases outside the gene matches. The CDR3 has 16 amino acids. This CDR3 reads CASSPFGQGVQETQYF. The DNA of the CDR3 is TGTGCCAGCAGCCCTTTCGGACAGGGGGTTCAGGAGACCCAGTACTTC.

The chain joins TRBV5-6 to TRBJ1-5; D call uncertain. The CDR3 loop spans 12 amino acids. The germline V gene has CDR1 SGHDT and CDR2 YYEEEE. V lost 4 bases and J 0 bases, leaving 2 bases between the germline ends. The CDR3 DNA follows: TGTGCCAGCAGCCTTAGCAATCAGCCCCAGCATTTT. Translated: CASSLSNQPQHF.

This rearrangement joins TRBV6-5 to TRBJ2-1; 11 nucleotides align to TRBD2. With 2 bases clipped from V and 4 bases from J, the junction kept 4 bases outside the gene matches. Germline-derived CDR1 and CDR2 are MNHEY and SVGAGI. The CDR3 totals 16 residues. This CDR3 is CASSYEASGGYNEQFF. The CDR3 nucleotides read TGTGCCAGCAGTTACGAGGCTAGCGGGGGGTACAATGAGCAGTTCTTC.

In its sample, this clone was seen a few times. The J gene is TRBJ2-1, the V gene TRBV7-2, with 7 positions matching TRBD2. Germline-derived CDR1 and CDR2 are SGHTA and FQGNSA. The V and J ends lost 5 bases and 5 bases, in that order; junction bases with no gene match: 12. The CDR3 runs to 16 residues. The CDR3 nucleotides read TGTGCCAGCAGCCCCCCTGGGGTGGGACTACACAATGAGCAGTTCTTC. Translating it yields CASSPPGVGLHNEQFF.

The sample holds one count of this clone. The CDR3 nucleotides read TGTGCCAGCAGCTTATATGAGGACTCCTACGAGCAGTACTTC. It is translated as CASSLYEDSYEQYF. The J gene is TRBJ2-7, the V gene TRBV13, with unresolved D. V lost 2 bases, J lost 0 bases, and 8 bases lay in between. The CDR3 covers 14 residues. Germline V gene sequence: CDR1 PRHDT, CDR2 FYEKMQ (reference sequence).

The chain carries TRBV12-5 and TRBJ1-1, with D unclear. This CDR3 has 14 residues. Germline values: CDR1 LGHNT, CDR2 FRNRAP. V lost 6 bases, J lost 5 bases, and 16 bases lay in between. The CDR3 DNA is TGTGCTAGTGGCCTGGGGAGCGCGGGAACTGAAGCTTTCTTT. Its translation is CASGLGSAGTEAFF. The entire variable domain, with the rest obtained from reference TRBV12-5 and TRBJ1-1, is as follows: DARVTQTPRHKVTEMGQEVTMRCQPILGHNTVFWYRQTMMQGLELLAYFRNRAPLDDSGMPKDRFSAEMPDATLATLKIQPSEPRDSAVYFCASGLGSAGTEAFFGQGTRLTVV.

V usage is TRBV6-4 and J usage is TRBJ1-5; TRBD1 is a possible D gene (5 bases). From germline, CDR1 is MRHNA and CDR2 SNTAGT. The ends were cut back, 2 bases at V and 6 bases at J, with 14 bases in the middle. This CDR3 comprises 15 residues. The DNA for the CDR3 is TGTGCCAGCAGTGACAGGGCGGGGCACGGTCAGCCCCAGCATTTT. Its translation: CASSDRAGHGQPQHF.

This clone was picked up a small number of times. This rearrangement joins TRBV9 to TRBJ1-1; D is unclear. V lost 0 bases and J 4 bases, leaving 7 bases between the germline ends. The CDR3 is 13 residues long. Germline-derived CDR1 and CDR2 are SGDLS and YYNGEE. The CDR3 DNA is TGTGCCAGCAGCGTAGGAGGGAGCACTGAAGCTTTCTTT. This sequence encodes CASSVGGSTEAFF. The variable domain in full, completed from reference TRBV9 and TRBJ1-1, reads DSGVTQTPKHLITATGQRVTLRCSPRSGDLSVYWYQQSLDQGLQFLIQYYNGEERAKGNILERFSAQQFPDLHSELNLSSLELGDSALYFCASSVGGSTEAFFGQGTRLTVV.

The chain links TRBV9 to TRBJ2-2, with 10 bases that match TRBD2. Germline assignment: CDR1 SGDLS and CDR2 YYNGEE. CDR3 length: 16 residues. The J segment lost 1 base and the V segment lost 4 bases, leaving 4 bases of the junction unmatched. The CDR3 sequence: CASSPRLAGNTGELFF. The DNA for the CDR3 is TGTGCCAGCAGCCCCCGACTAGCGGGGAACACCGGGGAGCTGTTTTTT.

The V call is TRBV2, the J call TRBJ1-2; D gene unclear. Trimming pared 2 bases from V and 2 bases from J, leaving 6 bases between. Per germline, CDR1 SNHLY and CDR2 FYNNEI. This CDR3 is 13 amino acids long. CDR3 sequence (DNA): TGTGCCAGCAGTGAACAAGCGAACTATGGCTACACCTTC. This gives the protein CASSEQANYGYTF.

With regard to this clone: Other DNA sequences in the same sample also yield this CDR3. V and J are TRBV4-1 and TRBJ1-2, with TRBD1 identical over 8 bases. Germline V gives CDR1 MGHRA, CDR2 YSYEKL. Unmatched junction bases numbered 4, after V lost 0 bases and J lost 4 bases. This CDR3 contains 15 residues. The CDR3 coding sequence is TGCGCCAGCAGCCAAGATCAGGGGGCGCGCTATGGCTACACCTTC. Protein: CASSQDQGARYGYTF.

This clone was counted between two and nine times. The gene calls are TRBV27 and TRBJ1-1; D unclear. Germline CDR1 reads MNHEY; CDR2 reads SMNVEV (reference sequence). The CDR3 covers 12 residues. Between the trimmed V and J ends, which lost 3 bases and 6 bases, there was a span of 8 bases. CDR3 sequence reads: CASSFEGAEAFF. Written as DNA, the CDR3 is TGTGCCAGCAGTTTTGAGGGTGCTGAAGCTTTCTTT.

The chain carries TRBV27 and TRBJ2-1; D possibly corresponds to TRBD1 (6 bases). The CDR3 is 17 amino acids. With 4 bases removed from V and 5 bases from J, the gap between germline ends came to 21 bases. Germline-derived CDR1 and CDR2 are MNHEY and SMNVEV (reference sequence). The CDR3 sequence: CASSWGGPQGSNNEQFF. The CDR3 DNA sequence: TGTGCCAGCAGTTGGGGCGGCCCGCAGGGGTCCAACAATGAGCAGTTCTTC.